What follows is one T cell receptor beta chain and its context. Antigen: not known. Trimming shortened V by 3 bases and J by 5 bases, and 7 bases separated the two germline ends. The CDR3 covers 12 residues. In germline, CDR1 is KGHSH, CDR2 LQKENI. The entry originates in a study of OX40 agonist ivuxolimab in advanced cancers. The study, taken as a whole, reports: By week 6 at 0.1 to 3.0 mg/kg, blood CD4+ and CD8+ T cells had expanded clonally. Low normalized clonal expansion also occurred in some nonresponding patients.

Patients were excluded for autoimmune disease history or systemic immunosuppression. The data were produced by immunoSEQ multiplex PCR, yet TCRdb's version contains in-frame clones alone and is incomplete. The table records about 28,000 clones, 80% of them present only once. Sample: CD4+ or CD8+ T cells sorted from blood, taken in a trial of the OX40 agonist ivuxolimab. The receptor was derived from an adult with an advanced solid tumor such as melanoma, head and neck, liver or kidney cancer. J is TRBJ2-5 and V is TRBV18, with D possibly TRBD2 on 5 matching bases. The chain's CDR3 is CASSPQRETQYF. CDR3 in DNA: TGTGCCAGCTCACCCCAGCGGGAGACCCAGTACTTC. Combining the CDR3 with reference TRBV18 and TRBJ2-5 gives the whole variable domain NAGVMQNPRHLVRRRGQEARLRCSPMKGHSHVYWYRQLPEEGLKFMVYLQKENIIDESGMPKERFSAEFPKEGPSILRIQQVVRGDSAAYFCASSPQRETQYFGPGTRLLVL.